This T cell receptor beta chain was found in a study of cytomegalovirus exposure and HLA in healthy donors. This clone occurred a few times. Researchers ran the PCR with 60 Vbeta and 13 Jbeta primers. Clones were read by immunoSEQ multiplex PCR, and TCRdb kept only the in-frame ones, dropping some. Altogether around 130,000 clones are present, around three quarters being singletons, with the ten largest covering over 2%. Material: PBMCs. This clonotype was obtained from a woman aged 55-75 years in good health and CMV-seropositive.

The CDR3 spells CASSLRGGINEKLFF. The DNA of the CDR3 is TGTGCCAGCAGCTTGAGGGGAGGAATAAATGAAAAACTGTTTTTT. The chain recombines TRBV7-2 with TRBJ1-4; maybe TRBD1 (5 bases). V shed 3 bases and J shed 5 bases, with 13 bases lying between them. CDR1 is SGHTA and CDR2 is FQGNSA in the germline V gene. The CDR3 covers 15 residues.